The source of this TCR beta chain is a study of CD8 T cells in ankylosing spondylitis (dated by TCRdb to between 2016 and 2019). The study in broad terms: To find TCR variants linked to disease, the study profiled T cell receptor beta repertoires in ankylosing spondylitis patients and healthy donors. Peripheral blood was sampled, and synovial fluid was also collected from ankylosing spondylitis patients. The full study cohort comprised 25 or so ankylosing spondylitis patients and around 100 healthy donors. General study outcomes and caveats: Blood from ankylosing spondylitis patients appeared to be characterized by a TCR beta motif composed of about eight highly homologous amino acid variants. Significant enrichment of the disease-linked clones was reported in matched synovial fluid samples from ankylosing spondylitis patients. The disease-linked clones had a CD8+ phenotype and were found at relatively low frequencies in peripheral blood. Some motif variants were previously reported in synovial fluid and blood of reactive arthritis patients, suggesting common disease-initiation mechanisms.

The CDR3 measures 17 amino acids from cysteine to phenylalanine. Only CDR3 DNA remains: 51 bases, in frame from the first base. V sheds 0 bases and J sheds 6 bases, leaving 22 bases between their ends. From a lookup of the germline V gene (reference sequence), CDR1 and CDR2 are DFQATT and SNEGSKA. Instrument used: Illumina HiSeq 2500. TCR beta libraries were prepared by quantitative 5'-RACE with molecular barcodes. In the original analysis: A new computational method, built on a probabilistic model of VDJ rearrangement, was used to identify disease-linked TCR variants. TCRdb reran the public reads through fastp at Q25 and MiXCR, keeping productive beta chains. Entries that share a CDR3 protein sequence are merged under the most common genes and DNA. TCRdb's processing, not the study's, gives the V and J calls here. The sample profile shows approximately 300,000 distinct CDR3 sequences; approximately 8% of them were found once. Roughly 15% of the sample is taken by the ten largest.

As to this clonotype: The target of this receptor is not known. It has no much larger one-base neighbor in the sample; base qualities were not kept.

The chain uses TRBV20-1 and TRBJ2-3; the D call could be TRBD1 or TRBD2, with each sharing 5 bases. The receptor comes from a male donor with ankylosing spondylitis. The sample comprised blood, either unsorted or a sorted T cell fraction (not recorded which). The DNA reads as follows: TGCAGTGCTAGAGATCGAGGTTGGGGGAAATCGGCCGATACGCAGTATTTT. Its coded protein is CSARDRGWGKSADTQYF.